The entry below describes one TCR beta chain. Its target is not known. How the authors handled the data: After removing out-of-frame reads, around 2.2 million distinct TCRbeta sequences remained. The repertoire was sequenced with immunoSEQ multiplex PCR; TCRdb's copy has only in-frame clones and lacks some. V and J calls and clone size come straight from that table; D and trimming were deduced from the DNA. Found here are over 45,000 clones, approximately 86% of them singletons; the top ten hold about 0.48%. The sort gate was single viable CD3+CD4+CD8-CD45RO+ cells for memory CD4+ T cells. This CDR3 comprises 15 residues. Germline V gene sequence: CDR1 MNHNS, CDR2 SASEGT. With V trimmed by 6 bases and J by 6 bases, 11 bases remained unmatched. The data belong to a study of memory CD4+ T cells and cytomegalovirus serostatus. Across the whole study: Of the healthy Belgian adults, 9 were CMV seropositive and approximately 24 seronegative.

Overall study findings and caveats: The CMV-associated TCR signature appears largely within the CD4+ memory repertoire. Each of approximately 61 CMV-associated TCRbeta sequences occurred in one to five individuals.

Source material: memory CD4+ T cells from blood. The chain recombines TRBV6-1 with TRBJ2-1; 7 nucleotides match TRBD2. This clonotype was obtained from an adult in good health and CMV-seronegative. Some clones in this sample may be carry-over from other donors' samples. The CDR3 nucleotides are TGTGCCAGCAGGGAGGGCGGGAGCGGGGTCAATGAGCAGTTCTTC. It codes for CASREGGSGVNEQFF.